The entry that follows covers one T cell receptor (beta chain) sequence. This record comes from a study of blood T cell repertoires in COVID-19. Overall study context: The study drew acute and convalescent COVID-19 samples from the United States, Italy and Spain. PBMCs, B-cell-depleted T cells, or T cells provided the cDNA or gDNA that made up the material.

V lost 6 bases and J 8 bases, leaving 13 bases between the germline ends. The CDR3 loop spans 12 amino acids. Germline CDR1 and CDR2: SEHNR and FQNEAQ (reference sequence). As processed by the authors: It was from reference gene primer amplification that nucleated cell counts were estimated. Libraries were prepared by immunoSEQ multiplex PCR; TCRdb keeps only in-frame clonotypes and omits some of them. V, J and clone size are those of that table, while D and trimming were read from the DNA. The sample holds about 260,000 clones, about 83% seen once. The chain links TRBV7-9 to TRBJ1-2; no clear D. The sample comprised peripheral blood. This receptor was taken from a woman aged 35 to 49 who had recovered from COVID-19. The DNA for the CDR3 is TGTGCCAGCAGAAACGGTCGGGGAGGCTACACCTTC. This gives the protein CASRNGRGGYTF.